The entry below gives a single T cell receptor beta chain sequence along with its context. These data originate in a study of blood T cell repertoires in COVID-19. Study details: T cells, B-cell-depleted T cells, or PBMCs supplied cDNA or gDNA.

Germline loops: CDR1 SGDLS, CDR2 YYNGEE. V shed 3 bases and J shed 4 bases, with 17 bases lying between them. The CDR3 has 16 amino acids. Original data processing: Amplification with reference gene primers provided the estimates of nucleated cell counts. Produced via immunoSEQ multiplex PCR; TCRdb's table is partial and in-frame only. V, J and clone size were drawn from that table, and D and trimming were deduced from the DNA. The data show approximately 300,000 clones, around 90% seen once. The chain employs TRBV9 and TRBJ1-5, with a tentative D call TRBD1 (6 bases). Sequencing used peripheral blood. The TCR was taken from a woman between 50 and 59 years old who had recovered from COVID-19. The chain's CDR3 is CASSEGTGFGNQPQHF. CDR3 in DNA: TGTGCCAGCAGCGAGGGCACAGGGTTTGGGAATCAGCCCCAGCATTTT.